This is a list of T cell receptor beta chains from one sample in a study of blood T cell repertoires in COVID-19. Assay used: immunoSEQ multiplex PCR; TCRdb lists only in-frame clones, some missing. The sample lists around 19,000 clones; around 85% were seen once. Sequencing was carried out using peripheral blood. These TCRs come from a man aged 40-49 years with active or convalescent COVID-19. Both conserved end residues are part of each CDR3. The D gene is left open where the match is weak. Clone size is not always given. Where it is, it says once, few, many or a class for expanded clones.

TRBJ2-5,NA,TRBV10-3,TRBD1,TGTGCCATCAGTGAGTGGGCGGGACAGGGGCAAGAGACCCAGTACTTC,CAISEWAGQGQETQYF
TRBJ2-1,NA,TRBV11-3,TRBD1,TGTGCCAGCAGCGCGGGACAGGGGGCTGGGAATGAGCAGTTCTTC,CASSAGQGAGNEQFF
TRBJ2-1,few,TRBV5-6,TRBD1,TGTGCCAGCAGCCGGGACAGGACCATGGAGCAGTTCTTC,CASSRDRTMEQFF
TRBJ1-2,NA,TRBV30,NA,TGTGCCTGGGACCAGGAGGGCGGCTACACCTTC,CAWDQEGGYTF
TRBJ2-2,NA,TRBV27,NA,TGTGCCAGCAGTTTGGGCCTTATCACCGGGGAGCTGTTTTTT,CASSLGLITGELFF
TRBJ2-1,NA,TRBV9,TRBD1,TGTGCCAGCAGCGTAGAGGGACAGTCCTACAATGAGCAGTTCTTC,CASSVEGQSYNEQFF
TRBJ2-5,NA,TRBV2,NA,TGTGCCAGCGGGAGGTCGGAAGAGACCCAGTACTTC,CASGRSEETQYF
TRBJ1-4,few,TRBV30,TRBD1,TGTGCCTGGAGTACACCGGGACAGGGGGCCGAAAAACTGTTTTTT,CAWSTPGQGAEKLFF
TRBJ1-2,once,TRBV5-1,NA,TGCGCCAGCAGCTTAGGCAGGGGCCGCTTAAATGGCTACACCTTC,CASSLGRGRLNGYTF
TRBJ2-3,few,TRBV10-2,TRBD2,TGCGCCAGCCGTATGACTAGCGGGAGCACAGATACGCAGTATTTT,CASRMTSGSTDTQYF
TRBJ1-6,NA,TRBV27,NA,TGTGCCAGCAGTTCCCCCACAGAACCGAATTCACCCCTCCACTTT,CASSSPTEPNSPLHF
TRBJ2-1,once,TRBV7-2,TRBD2,TGTGCCAGCAGCCCGCCTGAGCGGGGGAGCTCCTACAATGAGCAGTTCTTC,CASSPPERGSSYNEQFF
TRBJ1-5,once,TRBV5-1,NA,TGCGCCAGCAGCTTGTCCGGGATGGGCAATCAGCCCCAGCATTTT,CASSLSGMGNQPQHF
TRBJ2-7,NA,TRBV5-1,NA,TGCGCCAGCAGCTTGTTACAGGATCTCCCTTCGGTGCACTTC,CASSLLQDLPSVHF
TRBJ1-5,NA,TRBV7-8,NA,TGTGCCAGCAGCTTAGGGCAGGACAATCAGCCCCAGCATTTT,CASSLGQDNQPQHF
TRBJ1-2,NA,TRBV6-5,TRBD1,TGTGCCAGCAGTTCGGGACAGGGGGCATTGAGTGGCTACACCTTC,CASSSGQGALSGYTF
TRBJ1-2,NA,TRBV9,TRBD1,TGTGCCAGCAGCGTAAGAGACAGGGTCAACTCTATTTATGGCTACACCTTC,CASSVRDRVNSIYGYTF
TRBJ1-4,once,TRBV30,NA,TGTGCCTGGAGTGCGGGGAGCGGGGCAAATGAAAAACTGTTTTTT,CAWSAGSGANEKLFF
TRBJ2-4,NA,TRBV7-8,NA,TGTGCCAGCAGCTCCCCCGGGATCAAACTTTTAGCCAAAAACATTCAGTACTTC,CASSSPGIKLLAKNIQYF
TRBJ2-7,NA,TRBV6-5,TRBD2,TGTGCCAGCAGGCCAACTAGCGGGGGGGGATACGAGCAGTACTTC,CASRPTSGGGYEQYF
TRBJ2-1,few,TRBV7-3,TRBD2,TGTGCCAGCAGTCTAGCGGGGGGTCGCAATGAGCAGTTCTTC,CASSLAGGRNEQFF
TRBJ2-5,NA,TRBV27,NA,TGTGCCAGCAGTCCCTCCTCGGCGGGGCCCCAAGAGACCCAGTACTTC,CASSPSSAGPQETQYF
TRBJ2-2,few,TRBV1,NA,TGCACCAGCCCCATGGGCGGGGAGGGCTACGGGGAGCTGTTTTTT,CTSPMGGEGYGELFF
TRBJ1-6,NA,TRBV27,NA,TGTGCCAGCAACGACAGGAATTCACCCCTCCACTTT,CASNDRNSPLHF
TRBJ1-2,NA,TRBV7-9,NA,TGTGCCAGCAGCGTTCAGGGATTCGCTAGGGGCTACACCTTC,CASSVQGFARGYTF
TRBJ2-5,NA,TRBV7-9,TRBD2,TGTGCCAGCAGCTTGTATGAGGGGGGCCGGGAGGGGACCCAGTACTTC,CASSLYEGGREGTQYF
TRBJ2-1,NA,TRBV7-9,NA,TGTGCCAGCAGCTTAGCGGGGGGATCTAATGAGCAGTTCTTC,CASSLAGGSNEQFF
TRBJ1-4,NA,TRBV3-1/TRBV3-2,NA,TGTGCCAGCAGCCAAGACAGACGGGGTGAAAAACTGTTTTTT,CASSQDRRGEKLFF
TRBJ1-6,NA,TRBV19,NA,TGTGCCAGTAACCCGGCGGGGAGTAATTCACCCCTCCACTTT,CASNPAGSNSPLHF
TRBJ2-5,NA,TRBV5-8,NA,TGTGCCAGCAGTTTTGGGACACACCAAGAGACCCAGTACTTC,CASSFGTHQETQYF
TRBJ2-1,once,TRBV27,NA,TGTGCCAGCGCTTGGGGGGGGCCTTCCTACAATGAGCAGTTCTTC,CASAWGGPSYNEQFF
TRBJ2-7,once,TRBV5-1,NA,TGCGCCAGCAGCTTGCCCCTCGAGGGGGGGCCCTCCTACGAGCAGTACTTC,CASSLPLEGGPSYEQYF
TRBJ2-1,NA,TRBV9,TRBD2,TGTGCCAGCAGCCTTATCGGGGGGGCCTATTACAATGAGCAGTTCTTC,CASSLIGGAYYNEQFF
TRBJ2-1,NA,TRBV19,TRBD2,TGTGCCAGTAGTATGAGGACTAGCAGGCACAATGAGCAGTTCTTC,CASSMRTSRHNEQFF
TRBJ2-3,NA,TRBV6-5,TRBD1,TGTGCCACCAAAACAGGGGGAAGCACAGATACGCAGTATTTT,CATKTGGSTDTQYF
TRBJ1-1,once,TRBV28,NA,TGTGCCAGCAGTTTCCTTTTTAACACTGAAGCTTTCTTT,CASSFLFNTEAFF
TRBJ2-7,once,TRBV7-9,TRBD1,TGTGCCAGCAGCTTGACAGGGAAAGGCGAGCAGTACTTC,CASSLTGKGEQYF
TRBJ2-5,NA,TRBV5-1,NA,TGCGCCAGCAGCTGGGACACTGGTGGGGGGGCCCAGTACTTC,CASSWDTGGGAQYF
TRBJ1-4,NA,TRBV5-1,NA,TGCGCCAGTAGCGGCGGGGTTCACGGTGAAAAACTGTTTTTT,CASSGGVHGEKLFF
TRBJ2-2,NA,TRBV19,TRBD2,TGTGCCAGTAGTCTCCGGACTAGCGGGGGGGTCGCGAACACCGGGGAGCTGTTTTTT,CASSLRTSGGVANTGELFF
TRBJ2-7,NA,TRBV4-1,TRBD1,TGCGCCAGCAGCCACCCGGGACAGGGGGCCTACGAGCAGTACTTC,CASSHPGQGAYEQYF
TRBJ1-2,NA,TRBV2,NA,TGTGCCAGCAGTGTGTTACATATCGACAATGGCTACACCTTC,CASSVLHIDNGYTF
TRBJ2-1,NA,TRBV5-1,NA,TGCGCCAGCAGCATAGCGAGATCTGGGGGGAATGAGCAGTTCTTC,CASSIARSGGNEQFF
TRBJ2-1,NA,TRBV11-3,NA,TGTGCCAGCAGCTTAGATCCGGGAGCCGGGAGTGAGCAGTTCTTC,CASSLDPGAGSEQFF
TRBJ1-1,NA,TRBV7-9,TRBD1,TGTGCCAGCAGCCCCAGGACAGGGAGGAACACTGAAGCTTTCTTT,CASSPRTGRNTEAFF
TRBJ1-6,NA,TRBV4-2,NA,TGTGCCAGCAGCCAAGATGCATCAGGGGTCAATTCACCCCTCCACTTT,CASSQDASGVNSPLHF
TRBJ2-7,NA,TRBV3-1/TRBV3-2,NA,TGTGCCAGCAGCTTCAACCAGGGCTACGAGCAGTACTTC,CASSFNQGYEQYF
TRBJ2-1,NA,TRBV11-2,NA,TGTGCCAGCAGCTTAGGGGCTACTAGTTACAATGAGCAGTTCTTC,CASSLGATSYNEQFF